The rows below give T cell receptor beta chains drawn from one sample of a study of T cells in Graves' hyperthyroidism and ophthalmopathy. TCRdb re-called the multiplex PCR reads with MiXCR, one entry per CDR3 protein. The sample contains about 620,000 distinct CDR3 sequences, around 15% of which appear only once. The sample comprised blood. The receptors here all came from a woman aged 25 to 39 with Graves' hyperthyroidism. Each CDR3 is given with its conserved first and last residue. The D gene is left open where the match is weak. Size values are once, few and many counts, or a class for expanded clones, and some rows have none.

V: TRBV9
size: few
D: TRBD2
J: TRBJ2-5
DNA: TGTGCCAGCAGCGCCGCTAGCGGGAGGGGAAGGGAGACCCAGTACTTC
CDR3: CASSAASGRGRETQYF

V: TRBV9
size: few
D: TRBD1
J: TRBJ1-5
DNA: TGTGCCAGCAGCGTCGAGACAGGGATTCAGCCCCAGCATTTT
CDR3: CASSVETGIQPQHF

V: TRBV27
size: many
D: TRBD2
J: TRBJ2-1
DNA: TGTGCCAGCAGTCTGCTGGACGGGGGGGGCGTCGGGACTAGCGGGTCGTGGAATGAGCAGTTCTTC
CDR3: CASSLLDGGGVGTSGSWNEQFF

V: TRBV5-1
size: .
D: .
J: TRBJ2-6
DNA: TGCGCCAGCAGCGGGGGTGGGGGGGCTCCCCCAAGCTCTGGGGCCAACGTCCTGACTTTC
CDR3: CASSGGGGAPPSSGANVLTF

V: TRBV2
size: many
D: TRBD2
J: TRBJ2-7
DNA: TGTGCCAGCAACAGACGATCGGGGGGGGTCGGTAGCCGACCCTACGAGCAGTACTTC
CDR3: CASNRRSGGVGSRPYEQYF

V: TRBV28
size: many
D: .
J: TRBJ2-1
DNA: TGTGCCAGCAGTCCGGACTATGACGGGAGAGGATATGAGCAGTTCTTC
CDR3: CASSPDYDGRGYEQFF

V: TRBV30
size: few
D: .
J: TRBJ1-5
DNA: TGTGCCTGGAGCCCGGGGGCAGGGCAGCCCCAGCATTTT
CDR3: CAWSPGAGQPQHF

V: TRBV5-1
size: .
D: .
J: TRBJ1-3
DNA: TGCGCCAGCAGACAGGGAGGACATCCTGGAAACACCATATATTTT
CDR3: CASRQGGHPGNTIYF

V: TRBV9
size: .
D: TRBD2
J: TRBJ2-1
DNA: TGTGCCAGCAGCGAGAAGCGGGAGGGCCCTTCCTACAATGAGCAGTTCTTC
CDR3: CASSEKREGPSYNEQFF

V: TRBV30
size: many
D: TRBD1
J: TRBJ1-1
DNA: TGTGCCTGGAGCCGGACAGGGAGCACTGAAGCTTTCTTT
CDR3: CAWSRTGSTEAFF

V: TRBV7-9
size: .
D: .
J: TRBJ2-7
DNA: TGTGCCAGCAGCTTAGGGTCCATGACAGTGGGCTACGAGCAGTACTTC
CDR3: CASSLGSMTVGYEQYF

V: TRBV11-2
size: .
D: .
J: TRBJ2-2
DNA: TGTGCCAGCAGCCATTACGGGAACACCGGGGAGCTGTTTTTT
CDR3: CASSHYGNTGELFF

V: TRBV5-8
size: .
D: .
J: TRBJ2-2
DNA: TGTGCCAGCAGCTCCATCACAGGGAAGGTCCACACAACCGGGGAGCTGTTTTTT
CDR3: CASSSITGKVHTTGELFF

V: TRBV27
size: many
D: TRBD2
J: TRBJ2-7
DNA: TGTGCCAGCACTCCTCTAGCGGCTAGCTCCTACGAGCAGTACTTC
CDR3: CASTPLAASSYEQYF

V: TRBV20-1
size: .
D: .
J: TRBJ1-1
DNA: TGCAGTGCTAGAGATCGAGATAGACAAATGAACACTGAAGCTTTCTTT
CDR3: CSARDRDRQMNTEAFF

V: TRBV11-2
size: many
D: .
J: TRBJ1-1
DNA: TGTGCCAGCAGTCCGGCAGCCTGGAGCACTGAAGCTTTCTTT
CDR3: CASSPAAWSTEAFF

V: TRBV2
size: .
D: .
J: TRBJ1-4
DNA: TGTGCCAGCAGTGAGTGGGGATTCGGTGAAAAACTGTTTTTT
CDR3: CASSEWGFGEKLFF

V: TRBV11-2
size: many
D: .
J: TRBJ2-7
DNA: TGTGCCAGCAGCTTCCGGGAATTTCAGTACTTC
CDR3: CASSFREFQYF

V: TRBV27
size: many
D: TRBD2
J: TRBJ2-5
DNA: TGTGCCAGCAGTCGTATTCTAGCGGGAGGGCCAGACCCGTACTTC
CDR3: CASSRILAGGPDPYF

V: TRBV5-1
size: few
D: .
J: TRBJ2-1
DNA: TGCGCCAGCAGCTCCGGGGACTTCCTGAACAATGAGCAGTTCTTC
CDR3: CASSSGDFLNNEQFF

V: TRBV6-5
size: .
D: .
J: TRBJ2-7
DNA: TGTGCCAGCAGTTACCAGGGGAGAGGCTACGAGCAGTACTTC
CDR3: CASSYQGRGYEQYF

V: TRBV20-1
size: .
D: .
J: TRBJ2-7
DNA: TGCAGTGCTAGTCTGGGGGGCGAGCAGTACTTC
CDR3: CSASLGGEQYF

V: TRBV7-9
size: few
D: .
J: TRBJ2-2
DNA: TGTGCCAGCAGCTTAGCGGTGGTCGGGGAGCTGTTTTTT
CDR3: CASSLAVVGELFF

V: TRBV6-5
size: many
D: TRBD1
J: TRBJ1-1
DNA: TGTGCCAGCAGTTACTCCAGACAGGGAGTCACTGAAGCTTTCTTT
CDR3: CASSYSRQGVTEAFF

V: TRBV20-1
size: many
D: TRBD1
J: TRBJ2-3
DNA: TGCAGTGCTACGGCCGGGACAGGGAGAGACACAGATACGCAGTATTTT
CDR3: CSATAGTGRDTDTQYF

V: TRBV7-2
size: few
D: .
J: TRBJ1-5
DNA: TGTGCCAGCAGCTTCCAGGGAGATCAGCCCCAGCATTTT
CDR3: CASSFQGDQPQHF

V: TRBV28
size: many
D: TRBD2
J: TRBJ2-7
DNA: TGTGCCAGCAGTTCAGGCGGGAGCTTGTTGAGGCAGTACTTC
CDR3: CASSSGGSLLRQYF

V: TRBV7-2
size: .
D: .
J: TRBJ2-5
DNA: TGTGCCAGCAGCCGAACGATCACAGAGACCCAGTACTTC
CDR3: CASSRTITETQYF

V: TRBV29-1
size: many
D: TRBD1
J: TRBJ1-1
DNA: TGCAGCGTTGAAGAGGATCCCGGGACAGCGAACACTGAAGCTTTCTTT
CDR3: CSVEEDPGTANTEAFF

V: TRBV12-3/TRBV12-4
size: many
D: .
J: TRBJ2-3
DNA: TGTGCCAGCAGTCGGCGGCTAGTCACAGATACGCAGTATTTT
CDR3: CASSRRLVTDTQYF

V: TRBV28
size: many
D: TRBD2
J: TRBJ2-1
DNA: TGTGCCGCGGGACTAGCGGGACCGAATGAGCAGTTCTTC
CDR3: CAAGLAGPNEQFF

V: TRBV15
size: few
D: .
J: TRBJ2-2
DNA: TGTGCCACCAGCAGAGGACGGATCGGGGAGCTGTTTTTT
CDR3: CATSRGRIGELFF

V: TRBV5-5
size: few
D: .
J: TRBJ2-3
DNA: TGTGCCAGCGGGAGTTACAGCACAGATACGCAGTATTTT
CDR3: CASGSYSTDTQYF

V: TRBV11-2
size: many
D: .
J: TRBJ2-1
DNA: TGTGCCAGCAGCTTTTCCGGACCGAATGAGCAGTTCTTC
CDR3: CASSFSGPNEQFF

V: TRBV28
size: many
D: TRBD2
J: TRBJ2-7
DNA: TGTGCCAGCAGACCGGGACTAACAATGACCTCCTACGAGCAGTACTTC
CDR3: CASRPGLTMTSYEQYF

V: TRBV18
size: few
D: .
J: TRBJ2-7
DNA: TGTGCCAGCTCACCATCTGACAGACCTTTGAGGGAGCAGTACTTC
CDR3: CASSPSDRPLREQYF

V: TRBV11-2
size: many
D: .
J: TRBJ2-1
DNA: TGTGCCAGCAGCCCCAGGCGGGTCGACAATGAGCAGTTCTTC
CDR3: CASSPRRVDNEQFF

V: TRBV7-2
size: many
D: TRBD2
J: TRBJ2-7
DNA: TGTGCCAGCAGTAGAACTAGCGGGAGGCACGACTACGAGCAGTACTTC
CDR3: CASSRTSGRHDYEQYF

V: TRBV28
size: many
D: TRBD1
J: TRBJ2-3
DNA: TGTGCCAGCAGTTTGGGACAGCCCACAGATACGCAGTATTTT
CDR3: CASSLGQPTDTQYF

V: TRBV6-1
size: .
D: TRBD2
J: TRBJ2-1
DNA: TGTGCCAGCGGCAGCCTAGCGGGAGAGGAGAATGAGCAGTTCTTC
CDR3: CASGSLAGEENEQFF

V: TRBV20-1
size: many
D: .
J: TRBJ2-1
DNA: TGCAGTGCTTGCCCGGCGCCAAACCTCAATGAGCAGTTCTTC
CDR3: CSACPAPNLNEQFF

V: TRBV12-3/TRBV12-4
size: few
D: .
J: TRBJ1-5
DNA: TGTGCCAGCACCATAGGAAATCCCAATCAGCCCCAGCATTTT
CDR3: CASTIGNPNQPQHF

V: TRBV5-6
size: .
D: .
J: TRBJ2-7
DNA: TGTGCCAGCAGCTTGGTTCGGGACTCCTACGAGCAGTACTTC
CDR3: CASSLVRDSYEQYF

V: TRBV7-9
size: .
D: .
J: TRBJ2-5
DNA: TGTGCCGCCTCTTGGGAATTCCAAGAGACCCAGTACTTC
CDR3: CAASWEFQETQYF

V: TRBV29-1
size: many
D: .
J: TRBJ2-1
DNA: TGCAGCGTTGAAGATTTGGGACCGACGAGCTCCTACAATGAGCAGTTCTTC
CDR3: CSVEDLGPTSSYNEQFF

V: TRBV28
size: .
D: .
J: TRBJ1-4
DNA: TGTGCCTCCCGGGGGAATATCATGGCAACTAATGAAAAACTGTTTTTT
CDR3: CASRGNIMATNEKLFF

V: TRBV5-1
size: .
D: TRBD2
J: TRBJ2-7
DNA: TGTGCCAGCAGCTGGGGGTTAGCGGGGGGCTACGAGCAGTACTTC
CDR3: CASSWGLAGGYEQYF

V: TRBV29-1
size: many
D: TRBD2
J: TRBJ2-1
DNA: TGCAGCGTTGAAGCTAAGCGGGAGAAGCAGTTCTTC
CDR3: CSVEAKREKQFF

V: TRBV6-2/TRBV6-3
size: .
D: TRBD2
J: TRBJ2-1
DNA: TGTGCCAGCAGATTTAGCGGGAGTTCCTACAATGAGCAGTTCTTC
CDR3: CASRFSGSSYNEQFF